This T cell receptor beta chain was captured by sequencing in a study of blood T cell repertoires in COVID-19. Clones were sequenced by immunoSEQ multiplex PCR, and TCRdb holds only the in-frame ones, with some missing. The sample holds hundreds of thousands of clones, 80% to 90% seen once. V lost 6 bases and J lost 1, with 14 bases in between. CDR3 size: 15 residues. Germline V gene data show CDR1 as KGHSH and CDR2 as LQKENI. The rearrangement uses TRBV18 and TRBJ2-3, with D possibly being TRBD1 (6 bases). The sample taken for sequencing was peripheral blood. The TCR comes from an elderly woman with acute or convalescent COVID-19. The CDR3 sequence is CASSKGDIRTDTQYF. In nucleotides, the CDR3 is TGTGCCAGCTCCAAAGGGGACATACGCACAGATACGCAGTATTTT.